This T cell receptor (beta chain) derives from a study of identical twins. Findings and limits, study-wide: With beta out-of-frame sequences, excess sharing by twins was weaker.

Concerning this clonotype itself: The antigen is undetermined.

TCRdb processed the 5' RACE reads anew with MiXCR; each CDR3 protein has one entry. The data show 1.5 million to 2 million distinct CDR3 sequences, with roughly 35% seen just once and approximately 0.29% held by the top ten. The sequence derives from a newborn girl in good health. Material: cord blood.

Written as DNA, the CDR3 is TGTGCCAGCAGCTGCTATGACACGTACAATGAGCAGTACTTC. Amino acid sequence: CASSCYDTYNEQYF. The chain uses TRBV5-6 and TRBJ2-5; D call uncertain. The length of the CDR3 is 14 residues. V lost 3 bases and J lost 11, with 20 bases in between. Looked up from germline, CDR1 is SGHDT and CDR2 is YYEEEE.